One sample yielded the 32 T cell receptor beta chains listed below, sequenced in a study of T cells in Graves' hyperthyroidism and ophthalmopathy. Using RNA transcripts as the source, TCR beta CDR3 regions were amplified. HTBI primers were the set used in a first-round RT-PCR of the TCR CDR3. A single record per CDR3 protein comes from TCRdb applying MiXCR to the multiplex PCR reads. The table has approximately 520,000 distinct CDR3 sequences, approximately 24% seen once. The source material was blood. The receptors come from a young woman with Graves' ophthalmopathy.

This clonotype was found many times. The gene calls are TRBV6-5 and TRBJ1-1; D is perhaps TRBD1 (5 bases). The CDR3 is 15 residues long. Trimming left V 0 bases short and J 0 bases short, with 8 bases between. Germline-derived CDR1 and CDR2 are MNHEY and SVGAGI. The DNA of the CDR3 is TGTGCCAGCAGTTACTCGGCAGGGATGAACACTGAAGCTTTCTTT. Its protein product is CASSYSAGMNTEAFF.

Many counts were recorded for this clonotype. The rearrangement links TRBV2 to TRBJ2-7, with a tentative D call TRBD2 (5 bases). V was trimmed by 4 bases and J by 12 bases, leaving 16 bases between them. The CDR3 extends over 12 amino acids. The germline CDR1 and CDR2 sequences are SNHLY and FYNNEI. The chain's CDR3 is CASSVALADTYF. CDR3 in DNA: TGTGCCAGCAGTGTTGCCCTAGCAGACACGTACTTC. The variable domain in full, completed from reference TRBV2 and TRBJ2-7, reads EPEVTQTPSHQVTQMGQEVILRCVPISNHLYFYWYRQILGQKVEFLVSFYNNEISEKSEIFDDQFSVERPDGSNFTLKIRSTKLEDSAMYFCASSVALADTYFGPGTRLTVT.

Points on this clonotype: Being one base from a much bigger clone, this may be a read error. The chain is built from TRBV6-1 and TRBJ2-7; 8 bases are a match to TRBD2. The germline gives CDR1 MNHNS, CDR2 SASEGT. This CDR3 comprises 13 residues. The V segment lost 6 bases and the J segment 7 bases; nucleotides outside the gene matches: 8. The CDR3 nucleotides read TGTGCCAGCAGCCCCCGGGGGGGTGAGGAGCAGTACGTC. Its protein product is CASSPRGGEEQYV.

This clonotype was counted many times. The CDR3 DNA is TGTGCCAGCAGTTCGCCGACAGGGGGCCGGAATTCACCCCTCCACTTT. Amino acids: CASSSPTGGRNSPLHF. V gene TRBV12-3 or TRBV12-4 combines with J gene TRBJ1-6; 10 nucleotides agree with TRBD1. V shed 4 bases, J shed 7 bases, and the junction held 7 bases outside the gene matches. The CDR3 extends over 16 amino acids.

This clonotype has ten or more counts. The chain joins TRBV20-1 to TRBJ1-5; no definite D call. The CDR3 consists of 15 residues. Germline loops: CDR1 DFQATT, CDR2 SNEGSKA (reference sequence). Trimming pared 3 bases from V and 0 bases from J, leaving 12 bases between. The CDR3 DNA reads as TGCAGTGCTAGCCTCGGAGTGCATAGCAATCAGCCCCAGCATTTT. Translated, it gives CSASLGVHSNQPQHF.

This clonotype was observed many times. The gene calls are TRBV5-1 and TRBJ2-5; 10 bases map to TRBD2. The germline gives CDR1 SGHRS, CDR2 YFSETQ. J was trimmed by 2 bases and V by 0 bases; bases with no gene match: 7. This CDR3 spans 17 amino acids. The CDR3 spells CASSLGASGRYQETQYF. The CDR3 region has the DNA TGCGCCAGCAGCTTGGGAGCTAGCGGGAGATATCAAGAGACCCAGTACTTC.

This clonotype has at least ten counts. The V gene is TRBV12-3 or TRBV12-4, the J gene TRBJ1-1; 11 nucleotides match TRBD1. CDR3 length: 21 residues. The V gene end was trimmed by 3 bases and the J gene end by 7 bases; junction bases not matched to a gene: 25. The DNA for the CDR3 is TGTGCCAGCAGTTTCACAGTCCCTTGCTCAGGACAGGGGGCGCGAGTAAGTGAAGCTTTCTTT. It specifies CASSFTVPCSGQGARVSEAFF.

This rearrangement joins TRBV29-1 to TRBJ1-1; D is possibly TRBD1 (5 bases). With 6 bases removed from V and 3 bases from J, the gap between germline ends came to 11 bases. Germline assignment: CDR1 SQVTM and CDR2 ANQGSEA. The CDR3 extends over 12 amino acids. The CDR3 loop is CSVKMGDTEAFF. CDR3 DNA sequence: TGCAGCGTAAAGATGGGGGACACTGAAGCTTTCTTT.

Many counts were recorded for this clonotype. The rearrangement joins TRBV28 to TRBJ1-5, with no clear D. Germline V gene lookup returns CDR1 MDHEN and CDR2 SYDVKM. CDR3 length equals 13 residues. The germline V and J ends were trimmed by 3 bases and 9 bases, with 12 bases remaining between them. CDR3 sequence: CASSFHTDRPQHF. In DNA, the CDR3 is TGTGCCAGCAGTTTCCACACCGATCGGCCCCAGCATTTT.

This clonotype was counted at least ten times. The chain links TRBV20-1 to TRBJ1-5, with TRBD1 as a possible D gene (5 bases). The CDR3 has 12 residues. CDR1 and CDR2 from the germline V gene are DFQATT and SNEGSKA (reference sequence). With 8 bases removed from V and 1 base from J, the gap between germline ends came to 9 bases. CDR3 residues: CSTTVSNQPQHF. The CDR3, as DNA: TGCAGTACGACAGTGAGCAATCAGCCCCAGCATTTT.

This clonotype showed up many times. The chain uses TRBV4-1 and TRBJ1-1, with a weak D call TRBD1 (5 bases). The V end lost 3 bases, the J end lost 4 bases, and 9 bases lay between the germline ends. Germline CDR1 MGHRA, CDR2 YSYEKL. The CDR3 has 13 amino acids. This CDR3 reads CASSQGTSTEAFF. CDR3 DNA: TGCGCCAGCAGCCAGGGGACTTCCACTGAAGCTTTCTTT.

V and J are TRBV20-1 and TRBJ1-1; 8 nucleotides align to TRBD1. Germline-derived CDR1 and CDR2 are DFQATT and SNEGSKA (reference sequence). CDR3 length equals 15 residues. V lost 2 bases to trimming and J lost 4 bases; unmatched junction nucleotides: 9. The CDR3 nucleotides are TGCAGTGCTAGAAACCCAGGGGGCTGGGGCACTGAAGCTTTCTTT. Translated: CSARNPGGWGTEAFF.

This chain joins TRBV30 and TRBJ2-7; no clear D gene. Germline lookup yields CDR1 GTSNPN and CDR2 SVGIG (reference sequence). V shed 1 base and J shed 2 bases, with 21 bases lying between them. The CDR3 has 17 residues. The chain's CDR3 is CAWSEGGYSHRTYEQYF. CDR3 nucleotide sequence: TGTGCCTGGAGTGAAGGTGGGTATTCCCACCGCACCTACGAGCAGTACTTC.

This clonotype was counted at least ten times. The V gene is TRBV12-3 or TRBV12-4, the J gene TRBJ1-2, with D maybe TRBD1 (6 bases). CDR3 length: 14 amino acids. V was cut by 6 bases and J by 0 bases, with 11 bases left in between. DNA for the CDR3: TGTGCCAGCAGCCGACAGGCCGCTAACTATGGCTACACCTTC. It codes for CASSRQAANYGYTF.

This clonotype has at least ten counts. V is TRBV30 and J is TRBJ1-2; possibly TRBD1 for D (6 bases). The CDR3 contains 13 residues. V shed 2 bases and J shed 8 bases, with 15 bases lying between them. Looked up from germline, CDR1 is GTSNPN and CDR2 is SVGIG (reference sequence). The CDR3 reads CAWSRGGPWGYTF. In DNA, the CDR3 is TGTGCCTGGAGTAGAGGGGGTCCTTGGGGCTACACCTTC.

The gene calls are TRBV2 and TRBJ2-7; TRBD2 matches 7 bases. Germline CDR1 and CDR2: SNHLY and FYNNEI. The V and J ends lost 3 bases and 1 base, in that order; junction bases with no gene match: 6. CDR3 length equals 15 residues. For the CDR3, the DNA is TGTGCCAGCAGTGAGTCATGGGAGGGGTCCTACGAGCAGTACTTC. This codes for CASSESWEGSYEQYF.

This clonotype was picked up many times. This chain connects TRBV5-5 to TRBJ1-2, with 7 positions matching TRBD1. This CDR3 has 13 residues. The germline V gene has CDR1 SGHKS and CDR2 YYEKEE (reference sequence). With 1 base clipped from V and 8 bases from J, the junction kept 5 bases outside the gene matches. The DNA for the CDR3 is TGTGCCAGCAGCTTGTCACAGGGGAACGGCTACACCTTC. This codes for CASSLSQGNGYTF.

In DNA, the CDR3 is TGTGCCAGCAGCTTAGATACGCCGGGACAGGGGTCCTACGAGCAGTACTTC. Encoded protein: CASSLDTPGQGSYEQYF. The chain links TRBV11-2 to TRBJ2-7; TRBD1 matches at 10 bases. The CDR3 is 17 residues long. Per germline, CDR1 SGHAT and CDR2 FQNNGV. Unmatched junction bases numbered 6, after V lost 0 bases and J lost 1 base.

Turning to this clonotype: A read error is possible here, since a much larger clone lies one base away. This rearrangement joins TRBV30 to TRBJ1-1, with a weak D call TRBD1 (5 bases). The germline V gene has CDR1 GTSNPN and CDR2 SVGIG (reference sequence). This CDR3 region has 14 residues. The germline V and J ends were trimmed by 5 bases and 4 bases, with 17 bases remaining between them. The CDR3 protein is CAWGGLRGITEAFF. CDR3 DNA: TGTGCCTGGGGTGGGTTAAGGGGAATCACTGAAGCTTTCTTT.

This clonotype was counted between two and nine times. The chain recombines TRBV6-1 with TRBJ2-7, with 8 bases identical to TRBD1. This CDR3 is 13 amino acids long. Unmatched junction bases numbered 6, after V lost 5 bases and J lost 6 bases. In germline, CDR1 is MNHNS, CDR2 SASEGT. In DNA, the CDR3 is TGTGCCAGCAGTCCCCCTACAGGGGGCGAGCAGTACTTC. Its translation: CASSPPTGGEQYF.

The V call is TRBV7-2, the J call TRBJ1-5; D unresolved. CDR3 length equals 15 residues. Trimming pared 3 bases from V and 3 bases from J, leaving 12 bases between. Germline CDR1 and CDR2: SGHTA and FQGNSA. The CDR3 DNA is TGTGCCAGCAGCTTGGACGGTCGAGACAATCAGCCCCAGCATTTT. Protein: CASSLDGRDNQPQHF.

This clonotype appeared many times. The rearrangement links TRBV24-1 to TRBJ1-2; D gene ambiguous. Trimming cost V 4 bases and J 6 bases, with 20 bases left between them. The CDR3 has 16 residues. Per the germline V gene, CDR1 is KGHDR and CDR2 is SFDVKD. The CDR3 region has the DNA TGTGCCACCAGTGACCCGGACGGGGAGGAATTTGATGGCTACACCTTC. This sequence encodes CATSDPDGEEFDGYTF.

The gene calls are TRBV10-2 and TRBJ2-2, with no clear D. The V and J ends lost 8 bases and 4 bases respectively, with 11 bases between them. The germline V gene has CDR1 WSHSY and CDR2 SAAADI. The CDR3 runs to 13 residues. The CDR3 region is CASWTASTGELFF. The CDR3 DNA is TGCGCCAGCTGGACGGCGAGCACCGGGGAGCTGTTTTTT.

This clonotype was counted at least ten times. The J gene is TRBJ1-5, the V gene TRBV2; TRBD1 matches at 10 bases. CDR3 length equals 15 residues. Trimming took 6 bases from V and 2 from J; bases not matched to a gene: 4. Germline-derived CDR1 and CDR2 are SNHLY and FYNNEI. The CDR3 protein is CASRGTGEGNQPQHF. As DNA, the CDR3 is TGTGCCAGCAGGGGGACAGGGGAGGGCAATCAGCCCCAGCATTTT.

The chain carries TRBV29-1 and TRBJ2-7, with unresolved D. CDR1 and CDR2 from the germline V gene are SQVTM and ANQGSEA. The CDR3 loop spans 12 amino acids. Between the trimmed V and J ends, which lost 5 bases and 3 bases, there was a span of 11 bases. The CDR3 region is CSVQRGGYEQYF. CDR3 bases: TGCAGCGTTCAACGCGGCGGCTACGAGCAGTACTTC.

This clonotype has ten or more counts. The V and J genes are TRBV6-1 and TRBJ1-3; D is perhaps TRBD1 (6 bases). Per the germline V gene, CDR1 is MNHNS and CDR2 is SASEGT. This CDR3 has 14 amino acids. With 6 bases removed from V and 5 bases from J, the gap between germline ends came to 14 bases. Here the CDR3 reads CASSSRDTRNTIYF. As DNA, the CDR3 is TGTGCCAGCAGCTCCCGGGACACTCGAAACACCATATATTTT.

Many counts were recorded for this clonotype. The J gene is TRBJ2-5, the V gene TRBV11-2, with 11 bases aligning to TRBD2. Germline-derived CDR1 and CDR2 are SGHAT and FQNNGV. CDR3 length: 17 amino acids. V lost 3 bases to trimming and J lost 4 bases; unmatched junction nucleotides: 10. The CDR3 loop is CASSFIRSGGARETQYF. CDR3 coding DNA: TGTGCCAGCAGCTTTATTCGTAGCGGGGGGGCCCGAGAGACCCAGTACTTC.

This clonotype was seen many times. V and J are TRBV18 and TRBJ2-7; the D is unclear. The CDR3 sequence is 14 residues long. Trimming removed 3 bases from V and 0 bases from J, with 9 bases in between. Germline V lookup: CDR1 KGHSH, CDR2 LQKENI. The CDR3 loop reads CASSPEASSYEQYF. In DNA form, the CDR3 reads TGTGCCAGCTCACCGGAAGCAAGCTCCTACGAGCAGTACTTC.

This clonotype has just a few counts. The V and J genes are TRBV7-3 and TRBJ1-3; possibly TRBD1 for D (6 bases). This CDR3 has 14 residues. V lost 8 bases, J lost 2 bases, and 13 bases lay in between. CDR1 is SGHTA, CDR2 FQGTGA, per germline. The CDR3 DNA follows: TGTGCCAGCGGGTTTACAGGGCCTGGAAACACCATATATTTT. Translation: CASGFTGPGNTIYF.

Many counts were recorded for this clonotype. V gene TRBV7-8 combines with J gene TRBJ1-1; no definite D call. CDR3 length: 12 amino acids. V lost 0 bases and J lost 4, with 3 bases in between. Per the germline V gene, CDR1 is SGHVS and CDR2 is FQNEAQ. The CDR3 nucleotides read TGTGCCAGCAGCTTAGCGCCCACTGAAGCTTTCTTT. Translation gives CASSLAPTEAFF.

In its sample, this clonotype was seen a few times. This chain connects TRBV12-3 or TRBV12-4 to TRBJ2-7; TRBD2 aligns across 9 bases. The V gene end was trimmed by 6 bases and the J gene end by 3 bases; junction bases not matched to a gene: 3. The CDR3 totals 13 residues. The CDR3 coding sequence is TGTGCCAGCAGAGCGGGAGGTAGCTACGAGCAGTACTTC. It yields the protein CASRAGGSYEQYF.

This clonotype was picked up many times. This chain links TRBV7-2 with TRBJ2-2, with D tentatively TRBD1 (5 bases). Germline CDR1 SGHTA, CDR2 FQGNSA. V dropped 5 bases and J dropped 9 bases, with 19 bases sitting between them. The CDR3 has 15 amino acids. In DNA form, the CDR3 reads TGTGCCAGCAGCGCTAGGGGTCACCCGACCCGGGAGCTGTTTTTT. Translation: CASSARGHPTRELFF. Looking up the rest from reference TRBV7-2 and TRBJ2-2 gives the full variable domain: GAGVSQSPSNKVTEKGKDVELRCDPISGHTALYWYRQSLGQGLEFLIYFQGNSAPDKSGLPSDRFSAERTGGSVSTLTIQRTQQEDSAVYLCASSARGHPTRELFFGEGSRLTVL.